These 22 T cell receptor beta chains were sequenced from one sample in a study of T cells after yellow fever vaccination. TCRdb redid the calling of the 5' RACE reads with MiXCR, one entry per CDR3 protein. The table records about 360,000 distinct CDR3 sequences, 6.2% of them present only once. Sequenced here: PBMCs, sampled 5 days after the yellow fever booster vaccination. These receptors originate from a man between 25 and 39 years old who received the YFV17D yellow fever vaccine.

About this clonotype: An end of the junction does not agree with germline; a read error may underlie this. CDR3 sequence: CCARGVSGRASDTQYF. Written as DNA, the CDR3 is TGCTGTGCTAGGGGAGTTAGCGGGAGGGCCTCAGATACGCAGTATTTT. The V gene is TRBV20-1, the J gene TRBJ2-3, with TRBD2 matching 11 bases. Germline loops: CDR1 DFQATT, CDR2 SNEGSKA (reference sequence). CDR3 length equals 16 residues.

This clonotype was detected only a few times. The chain has TRBV6-5 and TRBJ1-4; no definite D call. Germline lookup yields CDR1 MNHEY and CDR2 SVGAGI. The CDR3 runs 14 residues. V shed 2 bases and J shed 5 bases, with 9 bases lying between them. CDR3 sequence reads: CASSYQGKNEKLFF. For the CDR3, the DNA is TGTGCCAGCAGTTACCAAGGCAAAAATGAAAAACTGTTTTTT.

This sequence joins TRBV6-5 and TRBJ2-2, with unresolved D. This CDR3 contains 15 residues. In germline, CDR1 is MNHEY, CDR2 SVGAGI. The V and J ends lost 4 bases and 3 bases respectively, with 12 bases between them. CDR3 amino acids: CASSSTGPYTGELFF. The CDR3 nucleotides are TGTGCCAGCAGTTCTACCGGGCCTTACACCGGGGAGCTGTTTTTT.

On this clonotype itself: A read error may account for a junction end that differs from germline. The chain couples TRBV3-1 to TRBJ1-6; D not resolved. Germline V gene sequence: CDR1 LGHDT, CDR2 YNNKEL (reference sequence). CDR3 length: 15 amino acids. The CDR3 loop is CACSPQLGNNSPLHF. The CDR3 region has the DNA TGTGCCTGCAGCCCACAGTTGGGAAATAATTCACCCCTCCACTTT. The full variable domain, rest sourced from reference TRBV3-1 and TRBJ1-6, is DTAVSQTPKYLVTQMGNDKSIKCEQNLGHDTMYWYKQDSKKFLKIMFSYNNKELIINETVPNRFSPKSPDKAHLNLHINSLELGDSAVYFCACSPQLGNNSPLHFGNGTRLTVT.

This clonotype has more than one count but fewer than ten. The CDR3 is CASSLALAPQFF. The CDR3 DNA reads TGTGCCAGCAGCTTAGCGCTAGCGCCCCAGTTCTTC. This chain joins TRBV7-2 and TRBJ2-1; D is perhaps TRBD2 (6 bases). V shed 0 bases and J shed 13 bases, with 10 bases lying between them. Germline CDR1 SGHTA, CDR2 FQGNSA. The CDR3 totals 12 residues.

This clonotype has ten or more counts. The chain has TRBV20-1 and TRBJ1-2; TRBD1 matches at 7 bases. This CDR3 contains 12 residues. The V segment lost 5 bases and the J segment 8 bases; nucleotides outside the gene matches: 8. The germline gives CDR1 DFQATT, CDR2 SNEGSKA (reference sequence). The CDR3 DNA follows: TGCAGTGCTTGGGACAGTACCGTGGGCTACACCTTC. Translation gives CSAWDSTVGYTF.

The chain recombines TRBV20-1 with TRBJ2-1; D is uncertain. CDR1 is DFQATT and CDR2 is SNEGSKA in the germline V gene (reference sequence). Trimming removed 6 bases at V and 5 bases at J, with 14 bases between. There are 13 residues in the CDR3. The CDR3 reads CSARPPYNNEQFF. CDR3 DNA sequence: TGCAGTGCCCGTCCGCCCTACAACAATGAGCAGTTCTTC.

This chain connects TRBV3-1 to TRBJ1-1; D is ambiguous. The CDR3 is made up of 14 amino acids. Per germline, CDR1 LGHDT and CDR2 YNNKEL (reference sequence). Trimming stripped 6 bases from V and 2 bases from J, with 13 bases between. CDR3 DNA: TGTGCCAGCAGTCCGACGTGGGAAAACACTGAAGCTTTCTTT. Its protein product is CASSPTWENTEAFF.

The rearrangement uses TRBV30 and TRBJ2-7; D not resolved. Germline-derived CDR1 and CDR2 are GTSNPN and SVGIG (reference sequence). Deletions cut 2 bases from V and 6 bases from J, with 11 bases between. The CDR3 runs to 12 residues. The CDR3 loop is CAWSLYVGEQYF. Written as DNA, the CDR3 is TGTGCCTGGAGTCTCTACGTAGGCGAGCAGTACTTC.

This sequence joins TRBV18 and TRBJ1-2, with D possibly TRBD1 on 5 matching bases. There are 15 residues in the CDR3. Trimming cost V 6 bases and J 8 bases, with 22 bases left between them. Germline CDR1 KGHSH, CDR2 LQKENI. Written as DNA, the CDR3 is TGTGCCAGCTCTCTCCGGGACCGTGAAGGAGGAGGCTACACCTTC. This encodes CASSLRDREGGGYTF.

Ten or more counts support this clonotype. The V gene is TRBV6-5, the J gene TRBJ2-2; tentatively, D is TRBD2 (7 bases). Trimming took off 0 bases at V and 4 bases at J, with 12 bases between the two ends. This CDR3 has 16 amino acids. Germline CDR1 reads MNHEY; CDR2 reads SVGAGI. The CDR3 region is CASSYSRGGTTGELFF. The CDR3 coding sequence is TGTGCCAGCAGTTACTCAAGGGGGGGGACCACCGGGGAGCTGTTTTTT.

This chain links TRBV6-1 with TRBJ2-6; TRBD2 agrees at 10 bases. Trimming took 7 bases from V and 1 from J; bases not matched to a gene: 10. Per germline, CDR1 MNHNS and CDR2 SASEGT. The CDR3 has 18 residues. CDR3 DNA: TGTGCCAGCAATCTAGGAGCGGGAGGGTTTTCTGGGGCCAACGTCCTGACTTTC. This codes for CASNLGAGGFSGANVLTF.

The V gene is TRBV6-1, the J gene TRBJ2-2; D possibly corresponds to TRBD2 (5 bases). The V end lost 6 bases, the J end lost 1 base, and 15 bases lay between the germline ends. The germline CDR1 and CDR2 sequences are MNHNS and SASEGT. This CDR3 is 16 amino acids long. The CDR3 DNA is TGTGCCAGCAGAAGGACTGATTTCGGGAACACCGGGGAGCTGTTTTTT. Protein product: CASRRTDFGNTGELFF.

This clonotype has more than one count but fewer than ten. The chain has TRBV7-9 and TRBJ2-7; D call uncertain. Trimming cost V 5 bases and J 3 bases, with 14 bases left between them. Germline V CDR1 and CDR2: SEHNR, FQNEAQ (reference sequence). This CDR3 is built from 14 residues. The CDR3 bases are TGTGCCAGCAGCCCGGTCGGTGGGGTCTACGAGCAGTACTTC. Protein product: CASSPVGGVYEQYF.

Ten or more counts support this clonotype. This chain joins TRBV10-3 and TRBJ2-7; 9 bases agree with TRBD2. V dropped 0 bases and J dropped 6; count of bases not matched to a gene: 0. This CDR3 is 13 amino acids long. Germline CDR1 and CDR2: ENHRY and SYGVKD. The CDR3 sequence is CAISESTSGEQYF. The DNA of the CDR3 is TGTGCCATCAGTGAGTCGACTAGCGGCGAGCAGTACTTC.

This clonotype was recorded many times. The V gene is TRBV7-7, the J gene TRBJ2-2; no reliable D call. Trimming took 4 bases from V and 5 from J, leaving 11 bases between them. Germline CDR1 and CDR2: SSHAT and FNYEAQ (reference sequence). The CDR3 loop spans 14 amino acids. The CDR3 reads CASSSTMGTGELFF. The CDR3 DNA sequence: TGTGCCAGCAGCTCCACAATGGGGACCGGGGAGCTGTTTTTT.

This clonotype occurred a few times. This chain joins TRBV6-6 and TRBJ1-3; D remains ambiguous. The CDR3 consists of 12 residues. Germline V gene lookup returns CDR1 MNHNY and CDR2 SVGAGI (reference sequence). V was shortened by 8 bases and J by 4 bases, with 9 bases between the two germline ends. The CDR3 reads CASGSSGNTIYF. In DNA, the CDR3 is TGTGCCAGCGGATCCTCGGGAAACACCATATATTTT.

The table lists this clonotype with many counts. This sequence joins TRBV12-3 or TRBV12-4 and TRBJ2-1; TRBD2 is a possible D gene (7 bases). Trimming removed 3 bases at V and 3 bases at J, with 12 bases between. CDR3 size: 15 residues. The CDR3, as DNA: TGTGCCAGCAGTTTTGGCGGGGGCCTCTACAATGAGCAGTTCTTC. It codes for CASSFGGGLYNEQFF.

The chain links TRBV18 to TRBJ2-5, with no clear D. The germline V and J ends were trimmed by 2 bases and 5 bases, with 6 bases remaining between them. The CDR3 runs to 12 residues. Germline values: CDR1 KGHSH, CDR2 LQKENI. The CDR3 region has the DNA TGTGCCAGCTCACCAAGATTGGAGACCCAGTACTTC. This translates into CASSPRLETQYF.

This clonotype has just a few counts. The V call is TRBV20-1, the J call TRBJ2-2; TRBD2 matches at 9 bases. Germline V lookup: CDR1 DFQATT, CDR2 SNEGSKA (reference sequence). CDR3 size: 15 residues. The ends lost 2 bases at V and 6 bases at J; junction bases unmatched: 7. The CDR3 protein is CSARNLAGLAGELFF. For the CDR3, the DNA is TGCAGTGCTAGAAATCTAGCGGGATTAGCCGGGGAGCTGTTTTTT.

In its sample, this clonotype was seen many times. The V and J genes are TRBV12-3 or TRBV12-4 and TRBJ2-7, with a possible D match to TRBD2 (7 bases). V was pared by 10 bases and J by 6 bases, with 16 bases between. This CDR3 is 12 amino acids long. Written as DNA, the CDR3 is TGTGCCACCGGGGAGGGGGGGAGCGAGCAGTACTTC. Its translation is CATGEGGSEQYF.

This clonotype turned up a few times. The CDR3 DNA is TGCAGTGCAATCGCTCCGGGACTAGTATCAAGTAGTGAGCAGTTCTTC. Translation: CSAIAPGLVSSSEQFF. This chain links TRBV20-1 with TRBJ2-1, with 8 bases that match TRBD2. J lost 9 bases, V lost 6 bases, and 19 bases had no gene match. The CDR3 covers 16 residues. Per germline, CDR1 DFQATT and CDR2 SNEGSKA (reference sequence).